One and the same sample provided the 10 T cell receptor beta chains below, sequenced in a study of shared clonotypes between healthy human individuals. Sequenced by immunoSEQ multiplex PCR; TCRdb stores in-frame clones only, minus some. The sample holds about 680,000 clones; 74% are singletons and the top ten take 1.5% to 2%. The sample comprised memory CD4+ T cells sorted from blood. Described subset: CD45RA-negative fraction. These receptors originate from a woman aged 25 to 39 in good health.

CDR3 in amino acids: CASSAGPPGLGGQPQHF. CDR3 in DNA: TGTGCCAGCTCAGCAGGACCCCCGGGCCTGGGCGGGCAGCCCCAGCATTTT. The V gene is TRBV18, the J gene TRBJ1-5; D ambiguous. The CDR3 is 17 residues long. Germline-derived CDR1 and CDR2 are KGHSH and LQKENI. The V and J ends lost 5 bases and 7 bases respectively, with 24 bases between them.

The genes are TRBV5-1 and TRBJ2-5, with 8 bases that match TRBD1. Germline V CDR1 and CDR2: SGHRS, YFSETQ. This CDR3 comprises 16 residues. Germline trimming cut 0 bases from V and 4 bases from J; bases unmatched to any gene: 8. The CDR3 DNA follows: TGCGCCAGCAGCTTGGCCGCGACAGGGGCGGGAGAGACCCAGTACTTC. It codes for CASSLAATGAGETQYF.

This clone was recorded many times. CDR3 in amino acids: CASSDGLAARDEQFF. CDR3 nucleotide sequence: TGTGCCAGCAGTGACGGACTAGCGGCGAGGGATGAGCAGTTCTTC. The J gene is TRBJ2-1, the V gene TRBV2, with 10 bases lining up with TRBD2. The germline CDR1 and CDR2 sequences are SNHLY and FYNNEI. After removal of 3 bases from V and 8 bases from J, the junction contained 7 bases not matched to a gene. The CDR3 runs to 15 residues.

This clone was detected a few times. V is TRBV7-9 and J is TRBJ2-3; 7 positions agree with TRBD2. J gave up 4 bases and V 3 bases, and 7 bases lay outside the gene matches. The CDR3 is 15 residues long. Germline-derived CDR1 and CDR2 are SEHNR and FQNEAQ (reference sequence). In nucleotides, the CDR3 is TGTGCCAGCAGCTTGGGGAGCGGGATCGCAGATACGCAGTATTTT. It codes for CASSLGSGIADTQYF.

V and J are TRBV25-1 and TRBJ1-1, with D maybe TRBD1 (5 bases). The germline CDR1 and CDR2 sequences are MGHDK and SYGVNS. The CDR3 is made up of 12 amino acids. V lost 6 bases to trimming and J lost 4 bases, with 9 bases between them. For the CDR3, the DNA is TGTGCCAGCAGAGGGGCGGCCACTGAAGCTTTCTTT. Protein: CASRGAATEAFF.

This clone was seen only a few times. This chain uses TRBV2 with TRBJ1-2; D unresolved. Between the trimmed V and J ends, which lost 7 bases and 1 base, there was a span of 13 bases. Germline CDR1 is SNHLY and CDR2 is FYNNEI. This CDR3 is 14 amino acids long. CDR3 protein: CASNQVGINYGYTF. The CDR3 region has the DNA TGTGCCAGCAACCAGGTCGGCATTAACTATGGCTACACCTTC.

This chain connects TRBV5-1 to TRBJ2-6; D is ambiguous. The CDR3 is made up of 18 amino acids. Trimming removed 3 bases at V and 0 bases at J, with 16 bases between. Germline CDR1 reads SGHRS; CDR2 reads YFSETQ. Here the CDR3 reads CASSYYGVQSSGANVLTF. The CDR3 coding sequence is TGCGCCAGCAGCTATTATGGGGTGCAAAGCTCTGGGGCCAACGTCCTGACTTTC.

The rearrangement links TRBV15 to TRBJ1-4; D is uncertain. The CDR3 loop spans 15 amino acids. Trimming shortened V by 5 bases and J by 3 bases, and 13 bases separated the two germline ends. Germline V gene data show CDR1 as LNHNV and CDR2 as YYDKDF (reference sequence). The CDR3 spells CATSPSEGANEKLFF. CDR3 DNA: TGTGCCACCAGCCCCTCTGAGGGAGCTAATGAAAAACTGTTTTTT.

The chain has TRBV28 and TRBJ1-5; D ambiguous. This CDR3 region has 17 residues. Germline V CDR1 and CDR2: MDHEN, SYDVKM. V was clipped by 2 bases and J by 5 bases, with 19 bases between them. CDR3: CASSLILLGRADQPQHF. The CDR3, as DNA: TGTGCCAGCAGTTTAATCTTATTAGGGAGGGCCGATCAGCCCCAGCATTTT.

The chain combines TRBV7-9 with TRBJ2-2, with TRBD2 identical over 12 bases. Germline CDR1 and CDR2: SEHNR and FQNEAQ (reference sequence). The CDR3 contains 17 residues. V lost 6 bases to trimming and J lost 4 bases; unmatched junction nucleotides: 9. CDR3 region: CASSFGTSGLLTGELFF. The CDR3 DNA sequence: TGTGCCAGCAGTTTTGGGACTAGCGGGCTCCTCACCGGGGAGCTGTTTTTT.